This TCR beta chain was found in a study of blood T cell repertoires in COVID-19. Overall study context: Researchers got acute and convalescent COVID-19 samples from the United States, Italy and Spain. The cDNA or gDNA used as material had been derived from T cells, B-cell-depleted T cells, or PBMCs.

In its sample, this clone was seen many times. Per the original methods: The assay estimated nucleated cells by amplifying reference gene primers. Generated by immunoSEQ multiplex PCR, the TCRdb table keeps only in-frame clones and is missing some. D and trimming come from the DNA, and the V and J calls and clone size come from that table. Of around 280,000 clones in the sample, around four fifths are singletons; the top ten hold around 3.9%. Germline CDR1 and CDR2: MGHDK and SYGVNS. With 5 bases removed from V and 7 bases from J, the gap between germline ends came to 17 bases. The CDR3 loop spans 15 amino acids.

The sample consisted of peripheral blood. V usage is TRBV25-1 and J usage is TRBJ1-4; possible D gene TRBD1, 6 bases. This clonotype was sampled from a woman aged 45-60 years with active or convalescent COVID-19. Here the CDR3 reads CASSRSTGQAEKLFF. In DNA form, the CDR3 reads TGTGCCAGCAGTCGCTCGACAGGCCAAGCTGAAAAACTGTTTTTT. The entire variable domain, with the rest obtained from reference TRBV25-1 and TRBJ1-4, is as follows: EADIYQTPRYLVIGTGKKITLECSQTMGHDKMYWYQQDPGMELHLIHYSYGVNSTEKGDLSSESTVSRIRTEHFPLTLESARPSHTSQYLCASSRSTGQAEKLFFGSGTQLSVL.